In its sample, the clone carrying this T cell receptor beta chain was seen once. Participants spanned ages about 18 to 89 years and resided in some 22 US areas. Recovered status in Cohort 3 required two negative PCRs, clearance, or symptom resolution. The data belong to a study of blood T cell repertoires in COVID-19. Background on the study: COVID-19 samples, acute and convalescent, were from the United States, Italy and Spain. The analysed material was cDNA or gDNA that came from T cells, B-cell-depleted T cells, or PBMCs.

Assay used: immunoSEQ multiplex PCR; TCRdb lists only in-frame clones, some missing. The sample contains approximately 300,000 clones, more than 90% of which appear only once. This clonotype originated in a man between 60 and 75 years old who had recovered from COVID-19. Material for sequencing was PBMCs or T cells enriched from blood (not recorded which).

CDR3 protein: CASSLGAVGAVRSGELFF. As DNA, the CDR3 is TGTGCCAGCAGCTTAGGGGCCGTGGGGGCCGTGAGGTCCGGGGAGCTGTTTTTT. V and J are TRBV7-2 and TRBJ2-2, with D possibly being TRBD1 (6 bases). Germline CDR1 and CDR2: SGHTA and FQGNSA. This CDR3 contains 18 residues. V lost 1 base and J 6 bases, leaving 21 bases between the germline ends.